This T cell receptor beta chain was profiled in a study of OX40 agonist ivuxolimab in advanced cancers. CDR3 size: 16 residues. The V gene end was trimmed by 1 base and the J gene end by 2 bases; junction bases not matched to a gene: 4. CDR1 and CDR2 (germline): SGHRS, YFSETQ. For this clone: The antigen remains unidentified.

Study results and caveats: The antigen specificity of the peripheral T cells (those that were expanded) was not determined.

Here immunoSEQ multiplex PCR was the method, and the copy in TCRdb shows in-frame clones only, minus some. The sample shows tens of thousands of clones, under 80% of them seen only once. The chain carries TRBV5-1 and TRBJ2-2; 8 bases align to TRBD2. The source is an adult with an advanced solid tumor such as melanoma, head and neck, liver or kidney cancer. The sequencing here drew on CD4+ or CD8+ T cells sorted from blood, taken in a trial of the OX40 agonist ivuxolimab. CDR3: CASSLRAGGNTGELFF. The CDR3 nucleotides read TGCGCCAGCAGCTTGCGCGCGGGGGGAAACACCGGGGAGCTGTTTTTT.